One sample yielded the 21 T cell receptor beta chains listed below, sequenced in a study of cytomegalovirus exposure and HLA in healthy donors. The data were produced by immunoSEQ multiplex PCR, yet TCRdb's version contains in-frame clones alone and is incomplete. This table holds 150,000 to 200,000 clones, roughly 86% found once. The specimen was PBMCs. Receptors were obtained from a woman younger than 30 in good health and CMV-seropositive.

This rearrangement joins TRBV2 to TRBJ1-3, with D tentatively TRBD1 (6 bases). CDR1 is SNHLY and CDR2 is FYNNEI in the germline V gene. The CDR3 spans 16 residues. Trimming removed 6 bases from V and 4 bases from J, with 19 bases in between. The CDR3 loop is CASRIEGGRRGNTIYF. CDR3 nucleotide sequence: TGTGCCAGCAGAATCGAGGGGGGGCGACGCGGAAACACCATATATTTT.

The chain combines TRBV19 with TRBJ1-1; weak D call: TRBD1 (5 bases). The CDR3 loop spans 15 amino acids. V was clipped by 2 bases and J by 0 bases, with 10 bases between them. The germline gives CDR1 LNHDA, CDR2 SQIVND (reference sequence). The CDR3 loop is CASSITDSMNTEAFF. As DNA, the CDR3 is TGTGCCAGTAGTATAACAGACAGTATGAACACTGAAGCTTTCTTT.

The chain links TRBV7-3 to TRBJ2-2; 7 nucleotides match TRBD1. Germline V gives CDR1 SGHTA, CDR2 FQGTGA. CDR3 length: 16 residues. J gave up 11 bases and V 2 bases, and 14 bases lay outside the gene matches. This CDR3 reads CASSLSLPGTVKELFF. In DNA form, the CDR3 reads TGTGCCAGCAGCTTATCCCTCCCCGGGACAGTAAAAGAGCTGTTTTTT.

The chain joins TRBV28 to TRBJ2-1; TRBD2 matches 16 bases. This CDR3 is built from 17 residues. J was trimmed by 4 bases and V by 5 bases; bases with no gene match: 5. Germline V gives CDR1 MDHEN, CDR2 SYDVKM. This CDR3 reads CASSARGLAGGYNEQFF. CDR3 DNA: TGTGCCAGCAGTGCAAGGGGACTAGCGGGAGGGTACAATGAGCAGTTCTTC.

This sequence joins TRBV6-6 and TRBJ1-2; tentatively, D is TRBD1 (5 bases). The CDR3 runs 14 residues. Germline V gene sequence: CDR1 MNHNY, CDR2 SVGAGI (reference sequence). Trimming shortened V by 6 bases and J by 3 bases, and 14 bases separated the two germline ends. CDR3 sequence: CASSYGGKYYGYTF. CDR3 nucleotide sequence: TGTGCCAGCAGCTACGGGGGGAAATACTATGGCTACACCTTC.

The V call is TRBV27, the J call TRBJ1-1; possible D gene TRBD1, 5 bases. V lost 5 bases and J 1 base, leaving 17 bases between the germline ends. The CDR3 has 16 residues. CDR1 MNHEY and CDR2 SMNVEV come from the germline V gene (reference sequence). In DNA, the CDR3 is TGTGCCAGCAGTCCACTTGGGGGGTGGGGGAACACTGAAGCTTTCTTT. Protein: CASSPLGGWGNTEAFF.

The chain employs TRBV7-9 and TRBJ2-3; 7 nucleotides align to TRBD1. Germline V gene data show CDR1 as SEHNR and CDR2 as FQNEAQ (reference sequence). The CDR3 consists of 15 residues. V dropped 5 bases and J dropped 0; count of bases not matched to a gene: 5. The CDR3 reads CASSHGTASTDTQYF. CDR3 DNA sequence: TGTGCCAGCAGCCATGGGACAGCCAGCACAGATACGCAGTATTTT.

The CDR3 nucleotides read TGTGCCAGCAGTATCCGACAAGCATACTACGAGCAGTACTTC. Translating it yields CASSIRQAYYEQYF. J is TRBJ2-7 and V is TRBV28, with unresolved D. Germline CDR1 and CDR2: MDHEN and SYDVKM. This CDR3 spans 14 amino acids. V lost 5 bases, J lost 3 bases, and 14 bases lay in between.

This sequence joins TRBV11-3 and TRBJ2-1; D gene uncertain. The V gene's germline CDR1 is SGHNT and CDR2 YENEEA. V lost 0 bases to trimming and J lost 10 bases, with 10 bases between them. The CDR3 is 13 amino acids. Here the CDR3 DNA reads TGTGCCAGCAGCTTAGACGTGGGCAGGGAGCAGTTCTTC. Translated: CASSLDVGREQFF.

The chain is built from TRBV9 and TRBJ2-7; a possible D gene is TRBD1 (6 bases). The CDR3 spans 13 residues. Germline CDR1 reads SGDLS; CDR2 reads YYNGEE. The V gene lost 4 bases and the J gene lost 1 base, with 9 bases spanning the gap. The CDR3 DNA follows: TGTGCCAGCAGCCCACAGGGTTCCTACGAGCAGTACTTC. It is translated as CASSPQGSYEQYF.

This sequence joins TRBV29-1 and TRBJ2-7; TRBD2 matches 7 bases. V was pared by 4 bases and J by 0 bases, with 6 bases of the junction left unmatched. Germline V gene sequence: CDR1 SQVTM, CDR2 ANQGSEA. The CDR3 contains 14 residues. The CDR3 DNA is TGCAGCGTTGGGCCGGGGGGATTCTCCTACGAGCAGTACTTC. It specifies CSVGPGGFSYEQYF.

The chain is built from TRBV5-1 and TRBJ2-7; D is perhaps TRBD2 (5 bases). CDR1 is SGHRS, CDR2 YFSETQ, per germline. The CDR3 sequence is 15 residues long. V lost 5 bases, J lost 5 bases, and 20 bases lay in between. CDR3 loop: CASRDYGGSFNEQYF. The DNA for the CDR3 is TGCGCCAGCAGAGACTATGGCGGGTCCTTCAACGAGCAGTACTTC.

V usage is TRBV18 and J usage is TRBJ2-5; the match to TRBD2 covers 9 bases. Trimming at V came to 0 bases and at J to 0 bases, leaving 5 bases not matched to a gene. CDR3 size: 17 residues. Per the germline V gene, CDR1 is KGHSH and CDR2 is LQKENI. CDR3 bases: TGTGCCAGCTCACCACCCCCTAGCGGGATGTACCAAGAGACCCAGTACTTC. This encodes CASSPPPSGMYQETQYF. Filled out from reference TRBV18 and TRBJ2-5, the complete variable domain reads NAGVMQNPRHLVRRRGQEARLRCSPMKGHSHVYWYRQLPEEGLKFMVYLQKENIIDESGMPKERFSAEFPKEGPSILRIQQVVRGDSAAYFCASSPPPSGMYQETQYFGPGTRLLVL.

V usage is TRBV30 and J usage is TRBJ2-1; a weak D match, TRBD2 (6 bases). Deletions cut 4 bases from V and 5 bases from J, with 12 bases between. Per germline, CDR1 GTSNPN and CDR2 SVGIG (reference sequence). The CDR3 extends over 13 amino acids. The CDR3 sequence is CAWMSGGNNEQFF. CDR3 bases: TGTGCCTGGATGTCCGGGGGAAACAATGAGCAGTTCTTC.

V and J are TRBV13 and TRBJ2-1; TRBD2 aligns across 13 bases. V lost 5 bases, J lost 10 bases, and 11 bases stayed unmatched. The CDR3 consists of 16 residues. Germline loops: CDR1 PRHDT, CDR2 FYEKMQ (reference sequence). CDR3 sequence: CASSPLLAGGLLEQFF. The CDR3 DNA follows: TGTGCCAGCAGCCCCCTACTAGCGGGAGGGCTCTTGGAGCAGTTCTTC.

The rearrangement uses TRBV7-8 and TRBJ1-2; TRBD1 matches 9 bases. J lost 4 bases, V lost 5 bases, and 5 bases had no gene match. The CDR3 contains 14 residues. From germline, CDR1 is SGHVS and CDR2 FQNEAQ. In DNA form, the CDR3 reads TGTGCCAGCAGCGGGAGGGACAGGGTCTATGGCTACACCTTC. This translates into CASSGRDRVYGYTF.

The rearrangement links TRBV6-6 to TRBJ2-7; possible D gene TRBD2, 6 bases. The length of the CDR3 is 13 residues. Germline V gene sequence: CDR1 MNHNY, CDR2 SVGAGI (reference sequence). The germline V and J ends were trimmed by 6 bases and 5 bases, with 14 bases remaining between them. The CDR3 is CASRGTLINEQYF. Here the CDR3 DNA reads TGTGCCAGCAGAGGGACTTTAATCAACGAGCAGTACTTC.

The chain uses TRBV6-1 and TRBJ1-1; 7 bases align to TRBD1. The germline V gene has CDR1 MNHNS and CDR2 SASEGT. The V and J ends lost 1 base and 4 bases, in that order; junction bases with no gene match: 3. The length of the CDR3 is 14 residues. CDR3 bases: TGTGCCAGCAGTGAAGGACAGGGCGCCACTGAAGCTTTCTTT. It is translated as CASSEGQGATEAFF.

The chain uses TRBV11-2 and TRBJ2-7; 8 positions agree with TRBD1. The V gene's germline CDR1 is SGHAT and CDR2 FQNNGV. The CDR3 loop spans 15 amino acids. The V and J ends lost 2 bases and 4 bases, in that order; junction bases with no gene match: 7. CDR3 DNA sequence: TGTGCCAGCAGCTTACTAGGACAGGGAAAATACGAGCAGTACTTC. It codes for CASSLLGQGKYEQYF.

V gene TRBV7-9 combines with J gene TRBJ2-1, with TRBD2 identical over 10 bases. This CDR3 is 16 amino acids long. The V segment lost 5 bases and the J segment 3 bases; nucleotides outside the gene matches: 7. Germline-derived CDR1 and CDR2 are SEHNR and FQNEAQ (reference sequence). CDR3 sequence: CASSQPTSGYYNEQFF. The CDR3 DNA reads as TGTGCCAGCAGCCAACCGACTAGCGGGTACTACAATGAGCAGTTCTTC.

CDR3 residues: CAWRGPTFFTDTQYF. Written as DNA, the CDR3 is TGTGCCTGGAGGGGGCCGACCTTCTTCACAGATACGCAGTATTTT. J is TRBJ2-3 and V is TRBV30, with D possibly TRBD1 on 5 matching bases. The CDR3 contains 15 residues. Per the germline V gene, CDR1 is GTSNPN and CDR2 is SVGIG (reference sequence). Trimming took off 3 bases at V and 2 bases at J, with 15 bases between the two ends. The entire variable domain, with the rest obtained from reference TRBV30 and TRBJ2-3, is as follows: SQTIHQWPATLVQPVGSPLSLECTVEGTSNPNLYWYRQAAGRGLQLLFYSVGIGQISSEVPQNLSASRPQDRQFILSSKKLLLSDSGFYLCAWRGPTFFTDTQYFGPGTRLTVL.